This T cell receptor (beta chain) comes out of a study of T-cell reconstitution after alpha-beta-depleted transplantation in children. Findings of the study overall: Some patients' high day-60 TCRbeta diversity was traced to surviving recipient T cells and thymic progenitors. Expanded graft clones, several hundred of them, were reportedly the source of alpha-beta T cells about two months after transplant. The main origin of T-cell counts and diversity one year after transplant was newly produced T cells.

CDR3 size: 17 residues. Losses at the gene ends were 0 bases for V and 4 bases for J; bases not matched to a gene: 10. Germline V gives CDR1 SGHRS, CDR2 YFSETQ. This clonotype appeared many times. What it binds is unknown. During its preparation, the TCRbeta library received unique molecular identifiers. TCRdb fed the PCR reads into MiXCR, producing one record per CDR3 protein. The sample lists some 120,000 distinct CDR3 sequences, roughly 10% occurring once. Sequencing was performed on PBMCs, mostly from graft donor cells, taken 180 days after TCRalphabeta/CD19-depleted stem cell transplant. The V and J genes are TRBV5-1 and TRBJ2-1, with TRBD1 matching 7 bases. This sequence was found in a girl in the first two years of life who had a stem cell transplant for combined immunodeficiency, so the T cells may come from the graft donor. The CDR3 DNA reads TGCGCCAGCAGCTTGGCCAAGGTAGGGGGCGGATACAATGAGCAGTTCTTC. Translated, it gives CASSLAKVGGGYNEQFF.